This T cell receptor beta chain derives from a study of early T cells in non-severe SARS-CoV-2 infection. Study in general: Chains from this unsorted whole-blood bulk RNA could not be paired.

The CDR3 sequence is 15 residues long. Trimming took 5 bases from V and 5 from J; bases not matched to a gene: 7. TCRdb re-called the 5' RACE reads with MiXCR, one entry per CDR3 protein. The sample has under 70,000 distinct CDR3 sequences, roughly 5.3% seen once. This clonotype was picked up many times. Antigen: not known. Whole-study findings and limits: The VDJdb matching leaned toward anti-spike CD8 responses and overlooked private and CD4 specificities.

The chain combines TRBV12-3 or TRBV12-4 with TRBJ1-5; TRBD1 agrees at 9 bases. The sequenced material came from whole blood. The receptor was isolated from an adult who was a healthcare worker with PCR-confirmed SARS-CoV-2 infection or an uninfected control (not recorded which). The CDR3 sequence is CASSGDRESDQPQHF. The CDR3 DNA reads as TGTGCCAGCAGTGGGGACAGGGAGAGCGATCAGCCCCAGCATTTT.